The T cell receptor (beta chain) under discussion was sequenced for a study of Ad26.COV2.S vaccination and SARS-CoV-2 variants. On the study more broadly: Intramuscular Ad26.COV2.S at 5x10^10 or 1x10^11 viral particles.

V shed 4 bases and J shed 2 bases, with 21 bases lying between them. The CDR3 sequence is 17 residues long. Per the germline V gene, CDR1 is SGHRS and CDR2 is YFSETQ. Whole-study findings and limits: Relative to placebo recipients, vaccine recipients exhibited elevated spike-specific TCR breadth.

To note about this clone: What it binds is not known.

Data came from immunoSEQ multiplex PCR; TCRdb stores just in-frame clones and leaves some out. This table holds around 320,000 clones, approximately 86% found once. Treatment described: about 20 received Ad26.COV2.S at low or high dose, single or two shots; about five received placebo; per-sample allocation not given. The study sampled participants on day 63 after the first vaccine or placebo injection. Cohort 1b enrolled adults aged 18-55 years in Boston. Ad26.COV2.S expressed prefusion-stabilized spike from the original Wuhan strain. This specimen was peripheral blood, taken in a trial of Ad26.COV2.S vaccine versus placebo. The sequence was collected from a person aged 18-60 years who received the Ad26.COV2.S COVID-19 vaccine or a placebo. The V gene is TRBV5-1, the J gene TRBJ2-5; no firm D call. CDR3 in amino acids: CASSPVSSPLGQETQYF. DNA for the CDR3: TGCGCCAGCAGCCCGGTATCAAGTCCGTTAGGGCAAGAGACCCAGTACTTC.